This is a list of T cell receptor beta chains from one sample in a study of beta chain features in type 1 diabetes. The assay was immunoSEQ multiplex PCR, and TCRdb's table has in-frame clones only and misses some. The profile covers over 650,000 clones, with around 15% appearing a single time and less than 0.04% taken by the ten largest. Sequencing was done on a sample of naive CD4+ T cells from blood. Receptor source: a man younger than 30 with type 1 diabetes. Each CDR3 is given with its conserved first and last residue. Fields, in order: D gene, V gene, clone size, J gene, CDR3 DNA, CDR3 protein. The D gene is left open where the match is weak. Only some rows state a clone size, as once, few, many or a class for expanded clones.

-	TRBV4-1	-	TRBJ2-1	TGCGCCAGCAGCCCCCCCGGGAGAGCGTCCTACAATGAGCAGTTCTTC	CASSPPGRASYNEQFF
-	TRBV29-1	few	TRBJ1-1	TGCAGCGTTGAGAAGGCAGGGACTGAAGCTTTCTTT	CSVEKAGTEAFF
-	TRBV29-1	-	TRBJ1-2	TGCAGCGTTGACTCCTATGGCTACACCTTC	CSVDSYGYTF
TRBD2	TRBV5-4	-	TRBJ2-5	TGTGCCAGCAGCTGGGCGGGGGGTCAAGAGACCCAGTACTTC	CASSWAGGQETQYF
-	TRBV18	few	TRBJ1-2	TGTGCCAGCTCACCGAGTGTGGAACAGGTCGGCTACACCTTC	CASSPSVEQVGYTF
-	TRBV7-2	few	TRBJ1-4	TGTGCCAGCAGCGGTAACGATGAAAAACTGTTTTTT	CASSGNDEKLFF
-	TRBV7-9	-	TRBJ2-1	TGTGCCAGCAGCCTCCTGCGCCCTAGCGATGAGCAGTTCTTC	CASSLLRPSDEQFF
-	TRBV10-3	-	TRBJ1-5	TGTGCCATCAGCGCAGGGGTAGGGCAGCCCCAGCATTTT	CAISAGVGQPQHF
TRBD1	TRBV15	-	TRBJ2-2	TGTGCCACCAGCTCTTCACCGGGACAGAAAGCCAGGGTCACCGGGGAGCTGTTTTTT	CATSSSPGQKARVTGELFF
-	TRBV9	few	TRBJ2-7	TGTGCCAGCAGCCCCCCGGACCGACCCTACGAGCAGTACTTC	CASSPPDRPYEQYF
TRBD2	TRBV7-9	few	TRBJ2-1	TGTGCCAGCAGCTTAATAGCGGGGGCCCAATACAATGAGCAGTTCTTC	CASSLIAGAQYNEQFF
TRBD1	TRBV18	-	TRBJ1-5	TGTGCCAGCTCACCCACAGGGGATAGCAATCAGCCCCAGCATTTT	CASSPTGDSNQPQHF
-	TRBV7-7	-	TRBJ2-1	TGTGCTAGCAGCACGGACGGGCACACTGAGCAGTTCTTC	CASSTDGHTEQFF
-	TRBV29-1	few	TRBJ2-1	TGCAGCGTTTCCCTAGGGGGGTCCTACAATGAGCAGTTCTTC	CSVSLGGSYNEQFF
-	TRBV29-1	few	TRBJ2-3	TGCAGCGTTGGAGGAGCAACGGGCACAGATACGCAGTATTTT	CSVGGATGTDTQYF
-	TRBV4-2	few	TRBJ2-7	TGTGCCAGCAGCCAAGGGCTAGCTACCTACGAGCAGTACTTC	CASSQGLATYEQYF
-	TRBV5-1	-	TRBJ2-3	TGCGCCAGCAGCTTGGACTTGGGAGATACGCAGTATTTT	CASSLDLGDTQYF
-	TRBV15	-	TRBJ1-4	TGTGCCACCAGCAGAGATCGGGCCAGACCAACTAATGAAAAACTGTTTTTT	CATSRDRARPTNEKLFF
-	TRBV14	-	TRBJ2-7	TGTGCCAGCAGCCAAGCGAGAAGGGGAAGCTACGAGCAGTACTTC	CASSQARRGSYEQYF
-	TRBV21-1	-	TRBJ1-3	TGTGCCAGCAGCAAAGCATCGCGGACAGGCCCGCTCTACTTTGGAAACACCATATATTTT	CASSKASRTGPLYFGNTIYF
TRBD1	TRBV15	-	TRBJ1-1	TGTGCCACCAGCAGGGGACAGGGGGTAACTGAAGCTTTCTTT	CATSRGQGVTEAFF
TRBD1	TRBV5-1	-	TRBJ1-2	TGCGCCAGCAGCTTTGGACAGGATGGCTACACCTTC	CASSFGQDGYTF
-	TRBV7-2	few	TRBJ1-1	TGTGCCAGCAGTTCGGGACGTCCCGTCAACACTGAAGCTTTCTTT	CASSSGRPVNTEAFF
-	TRBV28	-	TRBJ2-3	TGTGCCAGCAGGGGATTCTATAGCACAGATACGCAGTATTTT	CASRGFYSTDTQYF
-	TRBV11-2	few	TRBJ2-3	TGTGCCAGCAGCTTAGGGACAAGCACAGATACGCAGTATTTT	CASSLGTSTDTQYF
TRBD2	TRBV19	few	TRBJ2-4	TGTGCCAGTAGTATAGGAAGACTAGCGGGAGCCTTCGCCAAAAACATTCAGTACTTC	CASSIGRLAGAFAKNIQYF
-	TRBV7-9	few	TRBJ2-5	TGTGCCAGCAGCTTAGCGAGGTTCGGGGAGACCCAGTACTTC	CASSLARFGETQYF
TRBD1	TRBV10-1	few	TRBJ2-7	TGCGCCAGCAGCAGGGACAGGGCGGAACACTACGAGCAGTACTTC	CASSRDRAEHYEQYF
-	TRBV10-3	-	TRBJ1-6	TGTGCCATCAGTCCAAACGGGGGGGACAATAATTCACCCCTCCACTTT	CAISPNGGDNNSPLHF